Sequencing of this TCR beta chain was carried out in a study of sequential checkpoint blockade in melanoma. For the study at large: First-line arms were nivolumab then ipilimumab, or the reverse, randomized 1:1. Roughly 20 patients had tumor biopsies before treatment and at week 13.

Treatment of the sample: randomized to nivolumab then ipilimumab (arm A) or the reverse (arm B). DNA-damaging chemotherapy had not been given to any patient beforehand. The V end was cut by 3 bases, the J end by 4 bases, with 12 bases between. Germline V gene data show CDR1 as MDHEN and CDR2 as SYDVKM. This CDR3 has 15 residues. Clones were sequenced by immunoSEQ multiplex PCR, and TCRdb holds only the in-frame ones, with some missing. The sample has some 11,000 clones, about 26% seen once. V usage is TRBV28 and J usage is TRBJ2-2; D might be TRBD2 (7 bases). The sample was tumor tissue (inferred from file names), taken from a patient given nivolumab and ipilimumab in sequence. The source of this sequence is a human donor with melanoma. The CDR3 reads CASSFRGAVTGELFF. In DNA form, the CDR3 reads TGTGCCAGCAGTTTTCGGGGGGCCGTCACCGGGGAGCTGTTTTTT.